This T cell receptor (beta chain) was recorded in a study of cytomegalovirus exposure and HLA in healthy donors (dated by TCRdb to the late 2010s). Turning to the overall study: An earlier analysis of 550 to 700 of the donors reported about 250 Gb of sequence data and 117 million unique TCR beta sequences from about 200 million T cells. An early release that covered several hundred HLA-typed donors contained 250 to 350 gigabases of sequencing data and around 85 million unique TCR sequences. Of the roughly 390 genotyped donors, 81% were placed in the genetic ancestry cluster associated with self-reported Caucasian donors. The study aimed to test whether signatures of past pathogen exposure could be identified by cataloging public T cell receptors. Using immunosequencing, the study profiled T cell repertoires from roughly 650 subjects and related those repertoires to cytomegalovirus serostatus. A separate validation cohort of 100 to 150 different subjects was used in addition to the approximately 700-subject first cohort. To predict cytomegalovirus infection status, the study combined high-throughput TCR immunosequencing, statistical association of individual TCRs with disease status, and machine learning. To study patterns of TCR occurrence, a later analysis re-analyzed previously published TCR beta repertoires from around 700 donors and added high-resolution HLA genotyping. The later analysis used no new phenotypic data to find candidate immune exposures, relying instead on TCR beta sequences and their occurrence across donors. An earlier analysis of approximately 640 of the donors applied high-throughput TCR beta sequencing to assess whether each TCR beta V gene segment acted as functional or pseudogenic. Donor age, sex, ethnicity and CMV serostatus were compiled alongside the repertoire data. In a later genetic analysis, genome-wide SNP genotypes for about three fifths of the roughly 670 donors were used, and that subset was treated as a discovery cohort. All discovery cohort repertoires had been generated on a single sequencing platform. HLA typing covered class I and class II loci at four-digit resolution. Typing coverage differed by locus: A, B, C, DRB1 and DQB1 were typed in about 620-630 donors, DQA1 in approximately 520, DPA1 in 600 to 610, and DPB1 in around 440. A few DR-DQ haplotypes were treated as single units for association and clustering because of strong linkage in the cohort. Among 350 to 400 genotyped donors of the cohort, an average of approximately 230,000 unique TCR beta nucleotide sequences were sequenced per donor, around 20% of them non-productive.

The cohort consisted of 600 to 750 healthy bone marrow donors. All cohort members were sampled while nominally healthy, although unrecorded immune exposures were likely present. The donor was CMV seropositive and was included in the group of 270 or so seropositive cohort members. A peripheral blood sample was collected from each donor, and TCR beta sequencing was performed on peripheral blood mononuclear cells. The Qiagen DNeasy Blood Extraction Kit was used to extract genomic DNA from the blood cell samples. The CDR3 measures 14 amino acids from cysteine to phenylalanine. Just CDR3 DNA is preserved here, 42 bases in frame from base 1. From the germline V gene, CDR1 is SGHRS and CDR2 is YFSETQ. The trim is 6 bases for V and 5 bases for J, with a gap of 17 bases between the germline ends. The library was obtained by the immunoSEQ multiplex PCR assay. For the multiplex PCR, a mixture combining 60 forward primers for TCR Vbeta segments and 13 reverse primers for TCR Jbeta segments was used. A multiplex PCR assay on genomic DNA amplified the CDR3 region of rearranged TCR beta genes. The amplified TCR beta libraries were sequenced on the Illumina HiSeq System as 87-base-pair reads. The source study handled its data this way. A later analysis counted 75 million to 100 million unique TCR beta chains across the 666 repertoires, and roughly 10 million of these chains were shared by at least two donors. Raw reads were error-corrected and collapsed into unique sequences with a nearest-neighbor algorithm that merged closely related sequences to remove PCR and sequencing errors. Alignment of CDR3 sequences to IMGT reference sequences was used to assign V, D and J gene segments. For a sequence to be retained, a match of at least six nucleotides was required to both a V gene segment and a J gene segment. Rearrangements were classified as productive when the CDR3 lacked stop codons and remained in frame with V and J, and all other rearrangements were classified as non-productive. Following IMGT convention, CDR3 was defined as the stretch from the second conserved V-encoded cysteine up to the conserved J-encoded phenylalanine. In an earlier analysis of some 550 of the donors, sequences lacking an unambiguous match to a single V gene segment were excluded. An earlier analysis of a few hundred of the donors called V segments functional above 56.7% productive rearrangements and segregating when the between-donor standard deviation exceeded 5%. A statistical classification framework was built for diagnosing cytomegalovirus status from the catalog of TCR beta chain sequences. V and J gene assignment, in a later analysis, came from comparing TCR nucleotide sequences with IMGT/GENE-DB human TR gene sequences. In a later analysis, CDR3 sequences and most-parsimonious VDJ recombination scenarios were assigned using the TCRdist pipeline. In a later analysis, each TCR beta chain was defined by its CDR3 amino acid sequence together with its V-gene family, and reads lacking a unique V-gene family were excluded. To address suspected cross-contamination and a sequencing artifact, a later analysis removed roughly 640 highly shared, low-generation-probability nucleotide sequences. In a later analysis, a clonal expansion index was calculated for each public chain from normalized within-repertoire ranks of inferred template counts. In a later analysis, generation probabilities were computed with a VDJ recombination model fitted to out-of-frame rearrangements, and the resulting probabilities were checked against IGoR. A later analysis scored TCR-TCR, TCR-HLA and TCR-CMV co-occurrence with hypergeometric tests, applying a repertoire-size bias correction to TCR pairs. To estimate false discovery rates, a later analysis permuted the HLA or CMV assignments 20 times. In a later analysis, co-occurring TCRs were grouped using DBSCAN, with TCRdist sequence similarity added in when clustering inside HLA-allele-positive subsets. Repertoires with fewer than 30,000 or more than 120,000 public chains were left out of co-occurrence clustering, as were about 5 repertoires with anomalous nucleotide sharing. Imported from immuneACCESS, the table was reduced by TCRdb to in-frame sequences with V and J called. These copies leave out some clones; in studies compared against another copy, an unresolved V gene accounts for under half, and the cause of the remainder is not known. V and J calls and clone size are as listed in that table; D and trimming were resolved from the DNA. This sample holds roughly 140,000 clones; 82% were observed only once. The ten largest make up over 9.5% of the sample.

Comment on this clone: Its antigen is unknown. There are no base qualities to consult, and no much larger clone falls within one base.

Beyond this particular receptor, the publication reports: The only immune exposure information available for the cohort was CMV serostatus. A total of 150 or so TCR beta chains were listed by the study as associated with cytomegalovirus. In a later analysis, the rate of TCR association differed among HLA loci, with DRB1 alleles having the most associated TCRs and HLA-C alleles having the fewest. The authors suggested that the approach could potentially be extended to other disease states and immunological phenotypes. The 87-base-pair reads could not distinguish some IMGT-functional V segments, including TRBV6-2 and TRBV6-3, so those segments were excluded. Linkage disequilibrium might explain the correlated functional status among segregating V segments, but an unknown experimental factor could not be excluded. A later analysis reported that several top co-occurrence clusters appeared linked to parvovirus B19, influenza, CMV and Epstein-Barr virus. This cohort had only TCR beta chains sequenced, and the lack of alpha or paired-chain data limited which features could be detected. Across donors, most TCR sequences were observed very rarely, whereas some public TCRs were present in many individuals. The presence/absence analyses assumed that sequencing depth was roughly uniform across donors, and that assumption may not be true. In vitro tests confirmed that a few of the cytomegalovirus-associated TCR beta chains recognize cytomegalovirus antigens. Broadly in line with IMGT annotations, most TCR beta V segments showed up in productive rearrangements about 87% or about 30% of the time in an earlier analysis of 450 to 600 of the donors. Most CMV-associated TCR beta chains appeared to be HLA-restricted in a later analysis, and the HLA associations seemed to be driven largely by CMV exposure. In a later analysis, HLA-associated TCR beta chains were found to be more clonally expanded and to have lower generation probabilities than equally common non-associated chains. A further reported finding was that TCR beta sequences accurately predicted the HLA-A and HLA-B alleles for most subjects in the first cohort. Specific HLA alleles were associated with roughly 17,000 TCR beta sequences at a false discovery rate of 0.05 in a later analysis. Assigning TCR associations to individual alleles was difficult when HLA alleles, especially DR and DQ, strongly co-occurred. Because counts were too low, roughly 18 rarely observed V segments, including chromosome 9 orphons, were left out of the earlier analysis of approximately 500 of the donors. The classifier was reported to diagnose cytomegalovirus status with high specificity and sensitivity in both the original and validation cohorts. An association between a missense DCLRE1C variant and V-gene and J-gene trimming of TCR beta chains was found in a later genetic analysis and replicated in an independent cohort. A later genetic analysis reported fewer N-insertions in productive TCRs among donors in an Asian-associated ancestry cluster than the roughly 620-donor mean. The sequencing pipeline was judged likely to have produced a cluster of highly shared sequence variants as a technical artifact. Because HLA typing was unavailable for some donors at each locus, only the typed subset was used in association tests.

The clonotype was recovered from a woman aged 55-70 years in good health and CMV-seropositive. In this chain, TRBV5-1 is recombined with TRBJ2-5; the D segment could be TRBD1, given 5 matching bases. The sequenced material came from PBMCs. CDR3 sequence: CASKGPAVGETQYF. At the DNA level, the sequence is TGCGCCAGCAAGGGGCCGGCGGTGGGGGAGACCCAGTACTTC.